These 21 T cell receptor beta chains came from one sample sequenced in a study of cytomegalovirus exposure and HLA in healthy donors (dated by TCRdb to between 2016 and 2019). Library prep was done by the immunoSEQ multiplex PCR assay. For the multiplex PCR, a mixture combining 60 forward primers for TCR Vbeta segments and 13 reverse primers for TCR Jbeta segments was used. The clones in this table, taken by TCRdb from immuneACCESS, are in-frame only. Not every clone is retained; where verified, under half of the shortfall comes from an unresolved V gene, and the cause of the rest is unknown. A total of 100,000 to 150,000 clones appear in this sample, roughly 80% of them only once. The ten most abundant clones make up 2.1% of the sample. Sequenced sample: PBMCs. These receptors all stem from a young man in good health and CMV-seronegative.

The V call is TRBV28, the J call TRBJ2-2, with TRBD1 matching over 7 bases. After removal of 10 bases from V and 1 base from J, the junction contained 9 bases not matched to a gene. This CDR3 has 15 residues. Germline V gene sequence: CDR1 MDHEN, CDR2 SYDVKM. The DNA of the CDR3 is TGTGCCACCTATTCCGGGACAGTGAACACCGGGGAGCTGTTTTTT. Protein product: CATYSGTVNTGELFF.

This rearrangement joins TRBV7-9 to TRBJ1-4; D may be TRBD1 (5 bases). CDR3 length: 15 amino acids. Germline V gene lookup returns CDR1 SEHNR and CDR2 FQNEAQ (reference sequence). V lost 2 bases and J lost 7, with 14 bases in between. The CDR3 loop reads CASSLLQAKGEKLFF. CDR3 sequence (DNA): TGTGCCAGCAGCTTATTACAGGCTAAGGGTGAAAAACTGTTTTTT.

The genes are TRBV4-2 and TRBJ2-3; 8 bases map to TRBD2. The CDR3 is made up of 18 amino acids. J was trimmed by 0 bases and V by 0 bases; bases with no gene match: 8. The germline CDR1 and CDR2 sequences are LGHNA and YNFKEQ. The CDR3: CASSQDPGLVVSTDTQYF. In DNA form, the CDR3 reads TGTGCCAGCAGCCAAGATCCGGGACTAGTTGTGAGCACAGATACGCAGTATTTT.

This clone was detected only a few times. J is TRBJ2-1 and V is TRBV2; possibly TRBD2 for D (5 bases). The germline V gene encodes CDR1 SNHLY and CDR2 FYNNEI. This CDR3 has 14 residues. The CDR3 loop reads CATSGEGSYNEQFF. Written as DNA, the CDR3 is TGTGCGACGTCCGGGGAAGGCTCCTACAATGAGCAGTTCTTC.

This sequence joins TRBV18 and TRBJ1-5, with 8 bases that match TRBD1. The trim removed 6 bases at V and 5 bases at J, leaving 3 bases unmatched. This CDR3 has 13 residues. Germline V gene data show CDR1 as KGHSH and CDR2 as LQKENI. The CDR3 here is CASSQGADQPQHF. CDR3 DNA: TGTGCCAGCTCTCAGGGGGCGGATCAGCCCCAGCATTTT.

The J gene is TRBJ1-6, the V gene TRBV7-8; D is possibly TRBD1 (5 bases). The CDR3 is 17 amino acids. Trimming shortened V by 1 base and J by 5 bases, and 15 bases separated the two germline ends. Germline V CDR1 and CDR2: SGHVS, FQNEAQ. CDR3: CASSLDRSGWNNSPLHF. The CDR3 DNA reads TGTGCCAGCAGCTTAGACAGGTCGGGTTGGAATAATTCACCCCTCCACTTT.

The J gene is TRBJ2-2, the V gene TRBV7-9; TRBD2 aligns across 13 bases. Germline V gene sequence: CDR1 SEHNR, CDR2 FQNEAQ (reference sequence). CDR3 length: 16 amino acids. The V segment lost 4 bases and the J segment 3 bases; nucleotides outside the gene matches: 2. The CDR3 loop is CASSSTSGGDTGELFF. The CDR3 DNA sequence: TGTGCCAGCAGCTCTACTAGCGGGGGGGACACCGGGGAGCTGTTTTTT.

This chain joins TRBV18 and TRBJ2-5; 13 nucleotides agree with TRBD2. Unmatched junction bases numbered 4, after V lost 0 bases and J lost 0 bases. Germline assignment: CDR1 KGHSH and CDR2 LQKENI. This CDR3 is built from 18 residues. CDR3 amino acids: CASSPPLTSGGYQETQYF. CDR3 sequence (DNA): TGTGCCAGCTCACCACCGTTGACTAGCGGGGGGTACCAAGAGACCCAGTACTTC.

V usage is TRBV6-4 and J usage is TRBJ2-2; D is unresolved. V gave up 5 bases and J gave up 1 base, with 11 bases separating them. The length of the CDR3 is 15 residues. Germline V lookup: CDR1 MRHNA, CDR2 SNTAGT. The CDR3 DNA is TGTGCCAGCAGTCTTAGTCCCCAGAACACCGGGGAGCTGTTTTTT. This gives the protein CASSLSPQNTGELFF.

The V gene is TRBV18, the J gene TRBJ1-1; D gene uncertain. Germline CDR1 and CDR2: KGHSH and LQKENI. Trimming shortened V by 8 bases and J by 3 bases, and 7 bases separated the two germline ends. The CDR3 extends over 11 amino acids. The CDR3 DNA reads TGTGCCAGCGCCCGCGACACTGAAGCTTTCTTT. This sequence encodes CASARDTEAFF.

V and J are TRBV18 and TRBJ1-5; tentatively, D is TRBD1 (6 bases). The CDR3 length is 15 residues. Trimming pared 2 bases from V and 3 bases from J, leaving 11 bases between. CDR1 and CDR2 (germline): KGHSH, LQKENI. CDR3 protein: CASSPYTGNNQPQHF. Here the CDR3 DNA reads TGTGCCAGCTCACCATATACAGGGAACAATCAGCCCCAGCATTTT.

With regard to this clone: This likely came from a read error, as a far larger clone is one base away. Distinct nucleotide sequences in the sample also encode this CDR3. The genes are TRBV5-1 and TRBJ1-3; 10 bases fit TRBD1. Germline CDR1 is SGHRS and CDR2 is YFSETQ. CDR3 length: 15 amino acids. Unmatched junction bases numbered 4, after V lost 5 bases and J lost 2 bases. The CDR3 bases are TGCGCCAGCAGAGTCGACAGGGGGCCTGGAAACACCATATATTTT. Protein: CASRVDRGPGNTIYF.

The rearrangement links TRBV5-8 to TRBJ1-5; D may be TRBD1 (6 bases). Germline CDR1 is SGHTS and CDR2 is YDEGEE. The CDR3 runs to 16 residues. Trimming left V 3 bases short and J 1 base short, with 14 bases between. DNA of the CDR3: TGTGCCAGCAGCTCTGAGACAGGAAGGAGCAATCAGCCCCAGCATTTT. Encoded protein: CASSSETGRSNQPQHF.

J is TRBJ2-7 and V is TRBV5-4, with 10 bases that match TRBD1. This CDR3 contains 16 residues. The V segment lost 4 bases and the J segment 2 bases; nucleotides outside the gene matches: 9. Germline V gives CDR1 SGHNT, CDR2 YYREEE (reference sequence). This CDR3 reads CASSEGQGDLPYEQYF. The DNA of the CDR3 is TGTGCCAGCAGCGAAGGACAGGGGGACCTACCCTACGAGCAGTACTTC.

With regard to this clone: At one boundary the junction diverges from the germline segment, which might be a read error. This chain connects TRBV7-7 to TRBJ2-7; TRBD2 matches 7 bases. CDR1 and CDR2 (germline): SSHAT, FNYEAQ (reference sequence). This CDR3 comprises 14 residues. The DNA of the CDR3 is TGTGCCAGCAGCCCGAGACTAGCTTCCTCCGAGCAGTACTTC. It yields the protein CASSPRLASSEQYF.

CDR3 residues: CASSLWTDSSYEQYF. CDR3 coding DNA: TGCGCCAGCAGCCTGTGGACAGATAGCTCCTACGAGCAGTACTTC. The rearrangement links TRBV4-1 to TRBJ2-7, with D possibly being TRBD1 (6 bases). CDR1 and CDR2 (germline): MGHRA, YSYEKL. The V end lost 4 bases, the J end lost 0 bases, and 13 bases lay between the germline ends. The CDR3 sequence is 15 residues long.

DNA of the CDR3: TGTGCCAGCAGTTTAGTGGGGGGGACCGGGGAGCTGTTTTTT. This encodes CASSLVGGTGELFF. The J gene is TRBJ2-2, the V gene TRBV28; 7 bases map to TRBD2. The CDR3 is made up of 14 amino acids. CDR1 is MDHEN and CDR2 is SYDVKM in the germline V gene. V lost 2 bases and J lost 5; bases outside the gene matches: 2.

This clone was recorded a few times. The chain combines TRBV2 with TRBJ2-2; perhaps TRBD1 as D (5 bases). Germline CDR1 SNHLY, CDR2 FYNNEI. The V end lost 3 bases, the J end lost 3 bases, and 5 bases lay between the germline ends. CDR3 length equals 13 residues. The CDR3 DNA follows: TGTGCCAGCAGTGACAGGGACACCGGGGAGCTGTTTTTT. This sequence encodes CASSDRDTGELFF.

J is TRBJ1-1 and V is TRBV6-1; D is perhaps TRBD1 (6 bases). The CDR3 spans 12 residues. The V end was cut by 5 bases, the J end by 12 bases, with 16 bases between. Germline V gene sequence: CDR1 MNHNS, CDR2 SASEGT. The CDR3 sequence is CASSFQTGTTFF. Written as DNA, the CDR3 is TGTGCCAGCAGTTTCCAAACAGGGACGACTTTCTTT.

The V call is TRBV5-1, the J call TRBJ2-3, with D hard to call. Looked up from germline, CDR1 is SGHRS and CDR2 is YFSETQ. V shed 0 bases and J shed 2 bases, with 10 bases lying between them. The CDR3 extends over 15 amino acids. The CDR3 reads CASSLAGTNTDTQYF. CDR3 bases: TGCGCCAGCAGCTTGGCCGGAACTAACACAGATACGCAGTATTTT. Variable domain in full (rest from reference TRBV5-1 and TRBJ2-3): KAGVTQTPRYLIKTRGQQVTLSCSPISGHRSVSWYQQTPGQGLQFLFEYFSETQRNKGNFPGRFSGRQFSNSRSEMNVSTLELGDSALYLCASSLAGTNTDTQYFGPGTRLTVL.

This chain joins TRBV7-6 and TRBJ2-1; D is undetermined. There are 15 residues in the CDR3. Trimming removed 6 bases at V and 0 bases at J, with 12 bases between. Germline V CDR1 and CDR2: SGHVS, FNYEAQ. The CDR3 loop reads CASSHDILSYNEQFF. The CDR3 nucleotides read TGTGCCAGCAGTCACGACATACTCTCCTACAATGAGCAGTTCTTC.